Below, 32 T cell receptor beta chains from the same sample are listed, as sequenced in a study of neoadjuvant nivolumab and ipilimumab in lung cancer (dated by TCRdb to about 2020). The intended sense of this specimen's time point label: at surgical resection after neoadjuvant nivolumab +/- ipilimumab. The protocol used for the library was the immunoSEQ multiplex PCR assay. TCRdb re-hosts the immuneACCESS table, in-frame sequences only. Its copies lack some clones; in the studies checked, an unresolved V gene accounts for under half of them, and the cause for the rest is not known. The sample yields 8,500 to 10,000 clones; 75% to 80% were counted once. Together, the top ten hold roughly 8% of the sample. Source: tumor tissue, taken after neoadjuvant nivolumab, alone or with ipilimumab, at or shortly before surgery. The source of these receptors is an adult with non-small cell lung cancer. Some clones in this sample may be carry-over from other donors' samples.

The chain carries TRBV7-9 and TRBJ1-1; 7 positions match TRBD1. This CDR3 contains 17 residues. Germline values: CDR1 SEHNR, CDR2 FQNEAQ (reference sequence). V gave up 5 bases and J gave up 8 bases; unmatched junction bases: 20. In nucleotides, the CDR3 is TGTGCCAGCAGCGGCTCAGGGGGTTGGGTCCCCTCTATCGAAGCTTTCTTT. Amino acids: CASSGSGGWVPSIEAFF.

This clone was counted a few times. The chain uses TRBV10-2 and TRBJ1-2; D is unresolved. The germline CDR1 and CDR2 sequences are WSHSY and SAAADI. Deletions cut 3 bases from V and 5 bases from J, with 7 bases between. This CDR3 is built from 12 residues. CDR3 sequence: CASSEYGYGYTF. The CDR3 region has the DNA TGCGCCAGCAGTGAATACGGGTATGGCTACACCTTC.

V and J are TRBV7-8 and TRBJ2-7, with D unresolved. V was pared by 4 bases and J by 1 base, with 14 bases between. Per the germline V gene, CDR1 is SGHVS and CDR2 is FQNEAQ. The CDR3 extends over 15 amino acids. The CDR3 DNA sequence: TGTGCCAGCAGCTACGGACCTACACCGTCCTACGAGCAGTACTTC. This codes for CASSYGPTPSYEQYF.

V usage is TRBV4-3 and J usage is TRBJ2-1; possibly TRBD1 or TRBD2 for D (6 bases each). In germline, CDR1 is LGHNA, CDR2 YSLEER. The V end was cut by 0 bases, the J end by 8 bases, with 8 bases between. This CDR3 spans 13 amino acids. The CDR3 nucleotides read TGCGCCAGCAGCCAAGATAGGGGGGATGAGCAGTTCTTC. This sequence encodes CASSQDRGDEQFF.

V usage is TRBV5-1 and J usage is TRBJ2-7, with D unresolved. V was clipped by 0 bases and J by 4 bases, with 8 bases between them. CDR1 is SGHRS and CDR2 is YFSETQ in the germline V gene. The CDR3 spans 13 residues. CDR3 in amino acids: CASSLDLGYEQYF. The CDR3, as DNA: TGCGCCAGCAGCTTGGATTTAGGTTACGAGCAGTACTTC. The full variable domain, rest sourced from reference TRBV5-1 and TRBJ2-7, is KAGVTQTPRYLIKTRGQQVTLSCSPISGHRSVSWYQQTPGQGLQFLFEYFSETQRNKGNFPGRFSGRQFSNSRSEMNVSTLELGDSALYLCASSLDLGYEQYFGPGTRLTVT.

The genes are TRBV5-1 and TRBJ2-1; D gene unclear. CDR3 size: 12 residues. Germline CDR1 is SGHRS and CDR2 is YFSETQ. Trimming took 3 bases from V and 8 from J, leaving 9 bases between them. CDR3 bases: TGCGCCAGCAGCTCCCTTGGGGATGAGCAGTTCTTC. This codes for CASSSLGDEQFF.

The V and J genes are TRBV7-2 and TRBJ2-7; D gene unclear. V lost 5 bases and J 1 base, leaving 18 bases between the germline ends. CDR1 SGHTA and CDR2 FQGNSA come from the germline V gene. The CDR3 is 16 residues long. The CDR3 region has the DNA TGTGCCAGCAGCCCATTTTTAGGCTTCGGGTCCTACGAGCAGTACTTC. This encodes CASSPFLGFGSYEQYF.

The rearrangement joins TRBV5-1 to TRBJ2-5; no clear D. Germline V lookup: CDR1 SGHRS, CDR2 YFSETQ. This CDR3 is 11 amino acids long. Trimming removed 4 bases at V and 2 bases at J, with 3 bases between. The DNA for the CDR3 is TGCGCCAGCAGCCAACAAGAGACCCAGTACTTC. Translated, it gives CASSQQETQYF.

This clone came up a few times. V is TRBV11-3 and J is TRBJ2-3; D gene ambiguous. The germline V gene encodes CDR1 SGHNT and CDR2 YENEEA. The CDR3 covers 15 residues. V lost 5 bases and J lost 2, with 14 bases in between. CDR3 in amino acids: CASSPSDGFTDTQYF. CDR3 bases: TGTGCCAGCAGCCCCTCGGACGGGTTCACAGATACGCAGTATTTT.

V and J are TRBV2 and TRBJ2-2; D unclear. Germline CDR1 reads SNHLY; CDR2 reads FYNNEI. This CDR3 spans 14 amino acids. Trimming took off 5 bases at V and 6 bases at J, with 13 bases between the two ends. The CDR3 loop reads CASSHPSTPGELFF. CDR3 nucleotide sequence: TGTGCCAGCAGTCATCCTAGTACCCCCGGGGAGCTGTTTTTT. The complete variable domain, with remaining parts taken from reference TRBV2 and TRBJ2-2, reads EPEVTQTPSHQVTQMGQEVILRCVPISNHLYFYWYRQILGQKVEFLVSFYNNEISEKSEIFDDQFSVERPDGSNFTLKIRSTKLEDSAMYFCASSHPSTPGELFFGEGSRLTVL.

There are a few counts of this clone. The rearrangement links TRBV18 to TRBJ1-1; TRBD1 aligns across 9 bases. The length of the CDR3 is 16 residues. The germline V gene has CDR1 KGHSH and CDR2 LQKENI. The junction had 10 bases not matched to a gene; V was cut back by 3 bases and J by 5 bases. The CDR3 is CASSPRPGDRVTEAFF. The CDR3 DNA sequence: TGTGCCAGCTCACCGCGCCCCGGGGACAGGGTAACTGAAGCTTTCTTT.

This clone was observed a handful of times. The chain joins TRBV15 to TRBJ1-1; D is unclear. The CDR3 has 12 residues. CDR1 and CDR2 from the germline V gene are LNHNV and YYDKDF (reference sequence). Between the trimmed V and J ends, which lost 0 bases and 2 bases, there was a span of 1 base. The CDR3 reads CATSRDNTEAFF. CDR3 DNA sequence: TGTGCCACCAGCAGAGACAACACTGAAGCTTTCTTT.

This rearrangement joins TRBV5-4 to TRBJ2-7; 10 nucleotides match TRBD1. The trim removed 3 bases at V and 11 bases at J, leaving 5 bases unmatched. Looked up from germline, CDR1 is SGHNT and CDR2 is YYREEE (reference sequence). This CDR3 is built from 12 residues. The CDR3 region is CASSYGTGEEYF. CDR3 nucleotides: TGTGCCAGCAGCTACGGGACAGGGGAGGAGTACTTC.

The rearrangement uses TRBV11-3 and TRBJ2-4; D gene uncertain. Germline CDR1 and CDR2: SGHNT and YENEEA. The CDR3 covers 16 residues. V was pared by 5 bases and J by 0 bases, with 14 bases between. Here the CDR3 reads CASSNPTFLAKNIQYF. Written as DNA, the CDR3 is TGTGCCAGCAGCAACCCGACTTTCTTAGCCAAAAACATTCAGTACTTC.

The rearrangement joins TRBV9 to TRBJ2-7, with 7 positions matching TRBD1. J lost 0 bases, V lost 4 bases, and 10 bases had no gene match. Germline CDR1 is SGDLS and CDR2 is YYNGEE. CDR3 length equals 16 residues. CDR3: CASSTSAGTASYEQYF. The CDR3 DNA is TGTGCCAGCAGCACCAGCGCCGGGACAGCCTCCTACGAGCAGTACTTC.

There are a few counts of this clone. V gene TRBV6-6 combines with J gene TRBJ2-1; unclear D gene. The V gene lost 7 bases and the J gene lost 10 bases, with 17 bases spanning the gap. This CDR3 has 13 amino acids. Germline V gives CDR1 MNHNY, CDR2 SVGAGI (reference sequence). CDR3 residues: CASTQAGIGEQFF. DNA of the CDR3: TGTGCCAGCACCCAGGCAGGCATAGGGGAGCAGTTCTTC.

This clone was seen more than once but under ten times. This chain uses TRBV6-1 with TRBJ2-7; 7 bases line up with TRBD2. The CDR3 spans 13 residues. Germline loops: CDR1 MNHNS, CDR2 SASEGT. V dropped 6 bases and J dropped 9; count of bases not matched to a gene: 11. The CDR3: CASSASGATGQYF. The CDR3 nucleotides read TGTGCCAGCAGCGCGAGCGGGGCCACGGGGCAGTACTTC.

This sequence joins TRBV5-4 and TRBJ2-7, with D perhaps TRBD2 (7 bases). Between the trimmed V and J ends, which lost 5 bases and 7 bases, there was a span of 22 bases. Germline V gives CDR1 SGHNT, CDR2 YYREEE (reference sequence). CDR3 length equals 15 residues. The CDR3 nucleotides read TGTGCCAGCAGTGAGGACAAGGGGGGGCTAGGGGAGCAGTACTTC. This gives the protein CASSEDKGGLGEQYF.

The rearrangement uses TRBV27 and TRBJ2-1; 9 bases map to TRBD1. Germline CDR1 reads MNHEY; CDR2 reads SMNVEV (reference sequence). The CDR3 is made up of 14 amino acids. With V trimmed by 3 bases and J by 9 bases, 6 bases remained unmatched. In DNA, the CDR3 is TGTGCCAGCAGTTTCGGGACAGGGTTTAGTGAGCAGTTCTTC. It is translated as CASSFGTGFSEQFF.

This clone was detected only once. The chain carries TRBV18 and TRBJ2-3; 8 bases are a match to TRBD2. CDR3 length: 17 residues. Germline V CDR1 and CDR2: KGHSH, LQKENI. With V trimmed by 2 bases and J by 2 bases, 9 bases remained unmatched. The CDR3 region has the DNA TGTGCCAGCTCACCAGGGGCTAGCGGGTCCTCCACAGATACGCAGTATTTT. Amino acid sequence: CASSPGASGSSTDTQYF.

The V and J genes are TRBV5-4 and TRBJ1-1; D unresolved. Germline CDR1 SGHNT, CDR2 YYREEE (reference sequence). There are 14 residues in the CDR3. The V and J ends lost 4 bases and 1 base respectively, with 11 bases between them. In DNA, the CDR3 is TGTGCCAGCAGCCCATCGAGACAGAACACTGAAGCTTTCTTT. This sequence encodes CASSPSRQNTEAFF.

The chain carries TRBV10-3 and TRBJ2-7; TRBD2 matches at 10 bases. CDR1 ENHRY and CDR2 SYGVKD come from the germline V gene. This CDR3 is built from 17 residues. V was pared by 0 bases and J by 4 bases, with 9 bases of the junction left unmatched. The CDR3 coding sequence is TGTGCCATCAGTGAGTCGTTCGGCCTAGCGGGGGAGTACGAGCAGTACTTC. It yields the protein CAISESFGLAGEYEQYF.

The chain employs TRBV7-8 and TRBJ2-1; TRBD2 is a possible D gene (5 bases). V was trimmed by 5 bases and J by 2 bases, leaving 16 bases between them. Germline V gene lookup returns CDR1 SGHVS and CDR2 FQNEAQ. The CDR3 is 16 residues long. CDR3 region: CASSPAASGTYNEQFF. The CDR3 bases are TGTGCCAGCAGCCCGGCGGCAAGCGGAACCTACAATGAGCAGTTCTTC.

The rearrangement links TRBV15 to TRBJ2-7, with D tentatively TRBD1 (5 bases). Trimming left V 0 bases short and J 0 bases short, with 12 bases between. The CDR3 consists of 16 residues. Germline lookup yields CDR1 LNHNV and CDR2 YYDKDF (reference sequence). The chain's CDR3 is CATSRDRTMSSYEQYF. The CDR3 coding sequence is TGTGCCACCAGCAGAGATCGGACAATGAGCTCCTACGAGCAGTACTTC.

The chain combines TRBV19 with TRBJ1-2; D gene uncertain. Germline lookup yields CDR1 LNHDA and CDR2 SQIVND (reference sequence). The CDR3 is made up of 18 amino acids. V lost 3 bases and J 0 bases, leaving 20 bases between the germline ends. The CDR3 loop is CASSIGRFFARPNYGYTF. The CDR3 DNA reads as TGTGCCAGTAGTATTGGCCGGTTTTTTGCCAGACCTAACTATGGCTACACCTTC.

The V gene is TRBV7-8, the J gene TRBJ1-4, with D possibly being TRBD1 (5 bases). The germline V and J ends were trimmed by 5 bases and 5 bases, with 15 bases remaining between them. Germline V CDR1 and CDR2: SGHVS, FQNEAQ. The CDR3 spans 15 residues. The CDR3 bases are TGTGCCAGCAGCCCAGGGAGAGGGACCAATGAAAAACTGTTTTTT. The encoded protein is CASSPGRGTNEKLFF.

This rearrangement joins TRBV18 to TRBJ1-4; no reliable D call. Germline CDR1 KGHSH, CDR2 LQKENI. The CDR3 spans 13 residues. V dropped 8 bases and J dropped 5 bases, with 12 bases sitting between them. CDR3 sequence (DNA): TGTGCCAGCACAACGAACAGAAATGAAAAACTGTTTTTT. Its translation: CASTTNRNEKLFF.

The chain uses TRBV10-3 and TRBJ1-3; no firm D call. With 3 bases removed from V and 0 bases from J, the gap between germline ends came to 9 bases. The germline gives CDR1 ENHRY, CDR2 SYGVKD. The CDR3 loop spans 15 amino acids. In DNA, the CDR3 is TGTGCCATCAGTGATAGTCATTCCTCTGGAAACACCATATATTTT. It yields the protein CAISDSHSSGNTIYF.

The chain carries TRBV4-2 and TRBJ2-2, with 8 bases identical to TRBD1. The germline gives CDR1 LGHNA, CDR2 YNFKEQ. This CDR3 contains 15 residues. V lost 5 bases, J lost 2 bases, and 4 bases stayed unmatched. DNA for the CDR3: TGTGCCAGCAGCGGACAGGGTGGAAACACCGGGGAGCTGTTTTTT. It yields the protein CASSGQGGNTGELFF.

The CDR3 sequence: CASSRGVAGAHNEQFF. The CDR3 DNA follows: TGCGCCAGCAGCCGGGGTGTAGCGGGAGCACACAATGAGCAGTTCTTC. This chain joins TRBV5-1 and TRBJ2-1; 9 bases are a match to TRBD2. The CDR3 spans 16 residues. V was clipped by 4 bases and J by 5 bases; unmatched bases: 10. The germline CDR1 and CDR2 sequences are SGHRS and YFSETQ.

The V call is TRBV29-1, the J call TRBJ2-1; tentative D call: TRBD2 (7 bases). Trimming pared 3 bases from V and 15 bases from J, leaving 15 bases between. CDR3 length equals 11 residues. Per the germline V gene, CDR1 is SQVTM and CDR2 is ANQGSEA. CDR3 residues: CSVEIGGARFF. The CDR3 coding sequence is TGCAGCGTTGAGATTGGGGGGGCGCGGTTCTTC.

The CDR3 nucleotides read TGTGCCAGCAGCCCCGGTCGGACGGTCTACGAGCAGTACTTC. Translating it yields CASSPGRTVYEQYF. The rearrangement links TRBV5-6 to TRBJ2-7, with unresolved D. CDR3 size: 14 residues. Trimming took off 4 bases at V and 3 bases at J, with 14 bases between the two ends. Germline V gene sequence: CDR1 SGHDT, CDR2 YYEEEE.